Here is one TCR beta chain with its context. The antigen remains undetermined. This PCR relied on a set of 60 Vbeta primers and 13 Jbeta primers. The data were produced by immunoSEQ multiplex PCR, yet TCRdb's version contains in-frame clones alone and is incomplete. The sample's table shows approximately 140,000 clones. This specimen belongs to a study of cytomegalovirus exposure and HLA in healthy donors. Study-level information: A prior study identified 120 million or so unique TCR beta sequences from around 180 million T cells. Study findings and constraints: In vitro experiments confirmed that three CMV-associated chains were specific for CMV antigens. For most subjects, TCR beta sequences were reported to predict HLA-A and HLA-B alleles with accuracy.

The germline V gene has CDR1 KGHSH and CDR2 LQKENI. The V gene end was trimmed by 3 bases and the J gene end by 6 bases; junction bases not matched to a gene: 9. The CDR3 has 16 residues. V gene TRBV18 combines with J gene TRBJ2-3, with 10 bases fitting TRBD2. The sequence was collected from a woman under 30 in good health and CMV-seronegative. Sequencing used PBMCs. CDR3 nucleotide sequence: TGTGCCAGCTCACCGAGGACTAGCGGAAGTGGGGATACGCAGTATTTT. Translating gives CASSPRTSGSGDTQYF.